This T cell receptor beta chain was identified in a study of control samples from healthy donors and cancer patients. Generated by immunoSEQ multiplex PCR, the TCRdb table keeps only in-frame clones and is missing some. The sample lists approximately 90,000 clones, around 85% seen once, with about 38% in the top ten. CDR1 is KGHSH, CDR2 LQKENI, per germline. This CDR3 has 15 residues. The V gene end was trimmed by 5 bases and the J gene end by 3 bases; junction bases not matched to a gene: 5. The source material was PBMCs. This chain joins TRBV18 and TRBJ2-3; 10 bases are shared with TRBD1. This TCR came from a man aged 70-80 years with lung cancer. DNA for the CDR3: TGTGCCAGCTCAGGGACAGGGGTCGGAACAGATACGCAGTATTTT. This gives the protein CASSGTGVGTDTQYF.